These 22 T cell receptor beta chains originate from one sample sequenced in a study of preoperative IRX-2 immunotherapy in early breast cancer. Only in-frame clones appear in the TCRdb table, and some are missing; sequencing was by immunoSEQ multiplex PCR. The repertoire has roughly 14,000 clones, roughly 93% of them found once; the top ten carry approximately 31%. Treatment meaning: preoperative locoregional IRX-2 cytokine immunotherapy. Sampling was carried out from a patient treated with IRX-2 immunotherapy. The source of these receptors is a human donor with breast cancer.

The CDR3 bases are TGCGCCAGCAGCTTGGGGGCAGGGAGTAACTACGAGCAGTACGTC. This codes for CASSLGAGSNYEQYV. The V call is TRBV5-1, the J call TRBJ2-7; D possibly matches TRBD1 or TRBD2 (5 bases each). Trimming removed 0 bases from V and 3 bases from J, with 13 bases in between. From germline, CDR1 is SGHRS and CDR2 YFSETQ. The CDR3 has 15 residues.

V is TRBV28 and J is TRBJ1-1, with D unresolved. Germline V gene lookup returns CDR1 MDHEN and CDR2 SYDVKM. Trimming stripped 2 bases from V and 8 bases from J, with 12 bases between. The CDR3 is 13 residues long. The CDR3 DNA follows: TGTGCCAGCAGTTTAACGGTCCCGCTGGAAGCTTTCTTT. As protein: CASSLTVPLEAFF. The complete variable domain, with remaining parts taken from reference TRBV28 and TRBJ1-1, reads DVKVTQSSRYLVKRTGEKVFLECVQDMDHENMFWYRQDPGLGLRLIYFSYDVKMKEKGDIPEGYSVSREKKERFSLILESASTNQTSMYLCASSLTVPLEAFFGQGTRLTVV.

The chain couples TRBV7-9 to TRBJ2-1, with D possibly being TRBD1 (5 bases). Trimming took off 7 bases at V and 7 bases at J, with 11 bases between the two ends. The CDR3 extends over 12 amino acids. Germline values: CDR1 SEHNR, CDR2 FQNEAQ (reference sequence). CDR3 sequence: CASKGAGNEQFF. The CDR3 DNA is TGTGCCAGCAAAGGGGCAGGGAATGAGCAGTTCTTC.

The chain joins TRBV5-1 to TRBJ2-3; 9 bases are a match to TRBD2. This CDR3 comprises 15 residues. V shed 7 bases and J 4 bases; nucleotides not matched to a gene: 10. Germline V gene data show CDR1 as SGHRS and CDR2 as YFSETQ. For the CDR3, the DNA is TGCGCCAGCCAAGGCGGGGGGGCCATTGCAGATACGCAGTATTTT. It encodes CASQGGGAIADTQYF.

The CDR3 sequence is CASSGNSGANVLTF. The CDR3 DNA sequence: TGCGCCAGCAGTGGTAACTCTGGGGCCAACGTCCTGACTTTC. This sequence joins TRBV10-1 and TRBJ2-6; no definite D call. The V and J ends lost 4 bases and 0 bases respectively, with 4 bases between them. This CDR3 region has 14 residues. Germline CDR1 WNHNN, CDR2 SYGVQD (reference sequence).

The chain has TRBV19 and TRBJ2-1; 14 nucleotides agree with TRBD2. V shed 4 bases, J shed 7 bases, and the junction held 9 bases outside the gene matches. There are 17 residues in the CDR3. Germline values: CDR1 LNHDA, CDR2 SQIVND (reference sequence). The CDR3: CASSTGTSGGSVNEQFF. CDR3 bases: TGTGCCAGTAGTACCGGGACTAGCGGGGGTAGTGTAAATGAGCAGTTCTTC.

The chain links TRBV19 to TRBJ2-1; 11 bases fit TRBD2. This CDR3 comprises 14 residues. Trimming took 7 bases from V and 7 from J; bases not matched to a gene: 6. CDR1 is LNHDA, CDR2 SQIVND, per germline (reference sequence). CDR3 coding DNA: TGTGCCAGTAAACGACTAGCGGGGCGGAATGAGCAGTTCTTC. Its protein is CASKRLAGRNEQFF.

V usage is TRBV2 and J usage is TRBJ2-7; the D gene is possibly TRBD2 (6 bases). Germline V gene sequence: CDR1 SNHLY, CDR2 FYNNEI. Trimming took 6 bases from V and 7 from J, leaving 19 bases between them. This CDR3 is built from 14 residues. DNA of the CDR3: TGTGCCAGCAGCGTAACTTCTATCGCGGGGGAGCAGTACTTC. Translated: CASSVTSIAGEQYF.

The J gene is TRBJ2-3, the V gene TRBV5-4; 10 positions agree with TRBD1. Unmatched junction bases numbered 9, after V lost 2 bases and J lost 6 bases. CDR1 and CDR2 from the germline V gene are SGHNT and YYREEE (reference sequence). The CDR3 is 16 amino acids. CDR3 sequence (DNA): TGTGCCAGCAGCTTAATCGCGGGACAGGGGAAGGATACGCAGTATTTT. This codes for CASSLIAGQGKDTQYF. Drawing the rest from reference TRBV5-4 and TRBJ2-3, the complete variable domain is ETGVTQSPTHLIKTRGQQVTLRCSSQSGHNTVSWYQQALGQGPQFIFQYYREEENGRGNFPPRFSGLQFPNYSSELNVNALELDDSALYLCASSLIAGQGKDTQYFGPGTRLTVL.

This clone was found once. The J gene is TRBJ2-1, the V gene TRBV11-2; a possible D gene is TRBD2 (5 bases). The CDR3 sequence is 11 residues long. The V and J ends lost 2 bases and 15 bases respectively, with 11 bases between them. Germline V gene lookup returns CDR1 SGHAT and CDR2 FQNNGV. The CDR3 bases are TGTGCCAGCAGCTTAAGAAGCGGATGGTTCTTC. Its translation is CASSLRSGWFF.

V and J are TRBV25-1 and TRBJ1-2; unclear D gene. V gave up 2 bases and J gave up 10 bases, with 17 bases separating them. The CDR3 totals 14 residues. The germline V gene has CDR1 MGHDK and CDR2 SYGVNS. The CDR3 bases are TGTGCCAGCAGTGAAATCAAGGGTGGCAGGAACTACACCTTC. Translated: CASSEIKGGRNYTF.

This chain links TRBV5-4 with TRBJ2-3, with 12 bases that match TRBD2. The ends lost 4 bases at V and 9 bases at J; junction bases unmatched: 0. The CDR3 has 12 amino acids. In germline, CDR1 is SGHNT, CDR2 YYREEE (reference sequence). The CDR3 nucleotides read TGTGCCAGCAGCCTAGCGGGGGGGACGCAGTATTTT. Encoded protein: CASSLAGGTQYF. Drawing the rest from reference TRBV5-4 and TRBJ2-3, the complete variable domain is ETGVTQSPTHLIKTRGQQVTLRCSSQSGHNTVSWYQQALGQGPQFIFQYYREEENGRGNFPPRFSGLQFPNYSSELNVNALELDDSALYLCASSLAGGTQYFGPGTRLTVL.

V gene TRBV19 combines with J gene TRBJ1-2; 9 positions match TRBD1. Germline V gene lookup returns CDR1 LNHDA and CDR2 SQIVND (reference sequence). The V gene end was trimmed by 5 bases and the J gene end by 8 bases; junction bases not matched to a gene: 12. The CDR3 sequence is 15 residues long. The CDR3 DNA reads TGTGCCAGTAGTCCCACCCCGGGACAGGGTTACGGCTACACCTTC. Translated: CASSPTPGQGYGYTF.

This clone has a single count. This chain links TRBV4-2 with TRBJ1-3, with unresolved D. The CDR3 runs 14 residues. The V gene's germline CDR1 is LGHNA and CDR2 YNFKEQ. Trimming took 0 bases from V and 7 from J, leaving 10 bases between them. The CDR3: CASSQDLWENTIYF. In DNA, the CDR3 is TGTGCCAGCAGCCAAGATCTCTGGGAGAACACCATATATTTT.

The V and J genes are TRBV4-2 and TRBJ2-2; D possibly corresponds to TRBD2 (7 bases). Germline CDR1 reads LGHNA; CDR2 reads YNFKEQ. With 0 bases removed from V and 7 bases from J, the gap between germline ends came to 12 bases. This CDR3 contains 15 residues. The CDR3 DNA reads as TGTGCCAGCAGCCAAGATAGGGGGGGGAACGGGGAGCTGTTTTTT. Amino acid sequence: CASSQDRGGNGELFF.

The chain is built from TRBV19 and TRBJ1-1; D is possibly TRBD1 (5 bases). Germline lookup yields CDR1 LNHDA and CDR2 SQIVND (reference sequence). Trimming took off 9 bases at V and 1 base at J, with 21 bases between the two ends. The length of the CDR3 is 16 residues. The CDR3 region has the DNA TGTGCCAGCGGCGAAGTGGTCGGGGGGTGGAACACTGAAGCTTTCTTT. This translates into CASGEVVGGWNTEAFF.

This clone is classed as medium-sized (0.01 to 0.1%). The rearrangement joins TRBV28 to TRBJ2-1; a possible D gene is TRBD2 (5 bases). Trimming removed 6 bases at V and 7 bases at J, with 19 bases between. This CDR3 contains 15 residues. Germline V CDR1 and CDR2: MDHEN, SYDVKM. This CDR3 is CASSLEELPGNEQFF. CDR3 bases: TGTGCCAGCAGCCTGGAGGAGCTGCCGGGGAATGAGCAGTTCTTC.

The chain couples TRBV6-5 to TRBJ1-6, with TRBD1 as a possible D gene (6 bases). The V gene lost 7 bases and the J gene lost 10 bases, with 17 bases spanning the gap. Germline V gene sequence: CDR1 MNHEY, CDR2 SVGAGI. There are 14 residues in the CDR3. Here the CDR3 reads CASTGAQGGSPLHF. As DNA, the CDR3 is TGTGCCAGCACCGGAGCACAGGGTGGCTCACCCCTCCACTTT.

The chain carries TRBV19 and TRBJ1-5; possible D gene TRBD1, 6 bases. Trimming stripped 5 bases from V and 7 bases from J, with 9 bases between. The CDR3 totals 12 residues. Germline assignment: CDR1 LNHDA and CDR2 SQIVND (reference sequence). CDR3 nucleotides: TGTGCCAGTAGTGGGGGCCGACAGCCCCAGCATTTT. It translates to CASSGGRQPQHF.

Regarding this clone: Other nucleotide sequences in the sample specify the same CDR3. CDR3 DNA sequence: TGTGCCAGCTCACCGGGACAGGGCAATCAGCCCCAGCATTTT. Protein product: CASSPGQGNQPQHF. This chain joins TRBV18 and TRBJ1-5; the match to TRBD1 covers 8 bases. This CDR3 has 14 residues. V lost 3 bases to trimming and J lost 2 bases; unmatched junction nucleotides: 0. Looked up from germline, CDR1 is KGHSH and CDR2 is LQKENI. Full variable domain (missing parts from reference TRBV18 and TRBJ1-5): NAGVMQNPRHLVRRRGQEARLRCSPMKGHSHVYWYRQLPEEGLKFMVYLQKENIIDESGMPKERFSAEFPKEGPSILRIQQVVRGDSAAYFCASSPGQGNQPQHFGDGTRLSIL.

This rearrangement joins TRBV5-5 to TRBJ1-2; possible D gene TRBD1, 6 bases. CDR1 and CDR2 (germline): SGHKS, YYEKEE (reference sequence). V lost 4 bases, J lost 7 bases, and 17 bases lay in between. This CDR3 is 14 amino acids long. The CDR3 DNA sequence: TGTGCCAGCAGCGCGACAGGCGTCAGGAGTGGCTACACCTTC. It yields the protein CASSATGVRSGYTF. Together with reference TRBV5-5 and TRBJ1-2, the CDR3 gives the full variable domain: DAGVTQSPTHLIKTRGQQVTLRCSPISGHKSVSWYQQVLGQGPQFIFQYYEKEERGRGNFPDRFSARQFPNYSSELNVNALLLGDSALYLCASSATGVRSGYTFGSGTRLTVV.

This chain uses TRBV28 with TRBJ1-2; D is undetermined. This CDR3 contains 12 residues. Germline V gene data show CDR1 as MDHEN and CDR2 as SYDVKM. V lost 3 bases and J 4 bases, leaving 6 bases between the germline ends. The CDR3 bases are TGTGCCAGCAGTTTTGGAGTCTATGGCTACACCTTC. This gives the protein CASSFGVYGYTF.